A single T cell receptor beta chain is shown here with its context. Antigen specificity is unknown. These data come from a study of cytomegalovirus exposure and HLA in healthy donors. CDR1 is SGHAT, CDR2 FQNNGV, per germline. The CDR3 covers 14 residues. Deletions cut 2 bases from V and 9 bases from J, with 14 bases between. Regarding the study as a whole: Most CMV-associated TCR beta chains appeared HLA-restricted in a later analysis.

The PCR made use of 60 Vbeta and 13 Jbeta primers. Generated by immunoSEQ multiplex PCR, the TCRdb table keeps only in-frame clones and is missing some. The sample carries roughly 190,000 clones, around 75% recorded once. The rearrangement uses TRBV11-2 and TRBJ2-1; possibly TRBD2 for D (6 bases). Input material: PBMCs. This TCR was sampled from a woman between 25 and 40 years old in good health and CMV-seropositive. The CDR3 sequence: CASSLITGEGEQFF. The CDR3 DNA reads TGTGCCAGCAGCTTAATAACGGGGGAAGGTGAGCAGTTCTTC.